These 22 T cell receptor beta chains were sequenced from one sample in a study of blood T cell repertoires in COVID-19. Method: immunoSEQ multiplex PCR; TCRdb's copy keeps in-frame clones and lacks some. The data hold 65,000 or so clones, with just over 85% observed a single time. Source material: peripheral blood. The receptors were sampled from a man aged 50 to 60 with active COVID-19.

The gene calls are TRBV30 and TRBJ2-4, with D perhaps matching TRBD2 (6 bases). V lost 2 bases, J lost 6 bases, and 8 bases lay in between. Per the germline V gene, CDR1 is GTSNPN and CDR2 is SVGIG (reference sequence). The CDR3 is 12 residues long. The CDR3 DNA is TGTGCCTGGAGTCCGGGAGTAAACATTCAGTACTTC. This translates into CAWSPGVNIQYF. Full variable domain (missing parts from reference TRBV30 and TRBJ2-4): SQTIHQWPATLVQPVGSPLSLECTVEGTSNPNLYWYRQAAGRGLQLLFYSVGIGQISSEVPQNLSASRPQDRQFILSSKKLLLSDSGFYLCAWSPGVNIQYFGAGTRLSVL.

This clone has a single count. The V gene is TRBV29-1, the J gene TRBJ1-2; maybe TRBD1 (6 bases). This CDR3 is 16 amino acids long. Looked up from germline, CDR1 is SQVTM and CDR2 is ANQGSEA. The V end was cut by 1 base, the J end by 3 bases, with 18 bases between. The CDR3 is CSVEGDRYAVYYGYTF. CDR3 DNA: TGCAGCGTTGAAGGTGACAGGTACGCCGTGTACTATGGCTACACCTTC.

This clone showed up just once. The J gene is TRBJ1-4, the V gene TRBV11-2; TRBD1 is a possible D gene (5 bases). Trimming took off 6 bases at V and 4 bases at J, with 12 bases between the two ends. Germline V gene data show CDR1 as SGHAT and CDR2 as FQNNGV. CDR3 length: 14 residues. The CDR3 DNA follows: TGTGCCAGCAGTCGGGGACTGTTTAATGAAAAACTGTTTTTT. This gives the protein CASSRGLFNEKLFF. The complete variable domain, with remaining parts taken from reference TRBV11-2 and TRBJ1-4, reads EAGVAQSPRYKIIEKRQSVAFWCNPISGHATLYWYQQILGQGPKLLIQFQNNGVVDDSQLPKDRFSAERLKGVDSTLKIQPAKLEDSAVYLCASSRGLFNEKLFFGSGTQLSVL.

This clone was recorded once. Here the CDR3 reads CASSATSGADTGELFF. The DNA of the CDR3 is TGTGCCAGCAGCGCGACTAGCGGGGCCGACACCGGGGAGCTGTTTTTT. The chain joins TRBV9 to TRBJ2-2; the match to TRBD2 covers 11 bases. With 3 bases clipped from V and 3 bases from J, the junction kept 4 bases outside the gene matches. In germline, CDR1 is SGDLS, CDR2 YYNGEE. The CDR3 spans 16 residues.

The chain carries TRBV9 and TRBJ1-1; 7 nucleotides agree with TRBD1. V was clipped by 0 bases and J by 0 bases; unmatched bases: 11. CDR3 length: 18 amino acids. Germline V gene sequence: CDR1 SGDLS, CDR2 YYNGEE. The CDR3 loop is CASSVDMGQTYMNTEAFF. CDR3 sequence (DNA): TGTGCCAGCAGCGTAGATATGGGACAGACCTACATGAACACTGAAGCTTTCTTT.

This clone was detected once. The rearrangement links TRBV4-2 to TRBJ2-4; D remains unclear. The germline gives CDR1 LGHNA, CDR2 YNFKEQ. Trimming pared 0 bases from V and 7 bases from J, leaving 4 bases between. The CDR3 is 12 residues long. CDR3 coding DNA: TGTGCCAGCAGCCAAGATCGTAACATTCAGTACTTC. It codes for CASSQDRNIQYF.

In the case of this clone: One junction end does not reproduce the germline sequence, and a read error may be involved. The gene calls are TRBV15 and TRBJ1-5; D is unresolved. This CDR3 spans 15 amino acids. Germline V gene data show CDR1 as LNHNV and CDR2 as YYDKDF (reference sequence). In nucleotides, the CDR3 is TGTGCCACCAGCAGTACTAGACATAGCAATCTGCCCCAGCATTTT. Protein product: CATSSTRHSNLPQHF.

The V gene is TRBV5-1, the J gene TRBJ2-6; weak D call: TRBD1 (5 bases). The CDR3 is 14 residues long. Between the trimmed V and J ends, which lost 6 bases and 2 bases, there was a span of 9 bases. Germline V CDR1 and CDR2: SGHRS, YFSETQ. CDR3 sequence: CASTRAAGANVLTF. The CDR3 DNA follows: TGCGCCAGCACCAGGGCGGCTGGGGCCAACGTCCTGACTTTC.

The sample holds one count of this clone. This chain connects TRBV7-2 to TRBJ1-4; D gene uncertain. The CDR3 contains 14 residues. Trimming left V 5 bases short and J 2 bases short, with 9 bases between. Germline lookup yields CDR1 SGHTA and CDR2 FQGNSA. The CDR3 DNA reads as TGTGCCAGCAGCGGCGCGGTGACTAATGAAAAACTGTTTTTT. It specifies CASSGAVTNEKLFF.

This clone was detected once. The chain couples TRBV6-4 to TRBJ2-5, with TRBD2 matching over 15 bases. Per germline, CDR1 MRHNA and CDR2 SNTAGT. The V gene end was trimmed by 3 bases and the J gene end by 0 bases; junction bases not matched to a gene: 5. This CDR3 region has 18 residues. The CDR3 protein is CASSEWTSGGDYQETQYF. Written as DNA, the CDR3 is TGTGCCAGCAGTGAATGGACTAGCGGGGGGGATTACCAAGAGACCCAGTACTTC.

This chain connects TRBV5-1 to TRBJ2-5, with 7 bases identical to TRBD1. J was trimmed by 2 bases and V by 5 bases; bases with no gene match: 3. The CDR3 runs 13 residues. The germline V gene encodes CDR1 SGHRS and CDR2 YFSETQ. The CDR3 DNA reads as TGCGCCAGCAGTCGGGGACAGCAAGAGACCCAGTACTTC. Translating it yields CASSRGQQETQYF. Drawing the rest from reference TRBV5-1 and TRBJ2-5, the complete variable domain is KAGVTQTPRYLIKTRGQQVTLSCSPISGHRSVSWYQQTPGQGLQFLFEYFSETQRNKGNFPGRFSGRQFSNSRSEMNVSTLELGDSALYLCASSRGQQETQYFGPGTRLLVL.

The rearrangement links TRBV4-1 to TRBJ2-7, with 7 bases that match TRBD2. The CDR3 loop spans 16 amino acids. Germline CDR1 reads MGHRA; CDR2 reads YSYEKL. V was pared by 4 bases and J by 1 base, with 10 bases of the junction left unmatched. CDR3 sequence: CASSLLGGDYSYEQYF. The CDR3 DNA is TGCGCCAGCAGCCTTTTGGGGGGGGACTATTCCTACGAGCAGTACTTC.

The CDR3 protein is CASSPGDRVAYGYTF. The CDR3 DNA sequence: TGCGCCAGCAGCCCCGGGGACAGGGTGGCCTATGGCTACACCTTC. The J gene is TRBJ1-2, the V gene TRBV5-1; TRBD1 aligns across 9 bases. The germline V gene encodes CDR1 SGHRS and CDR2 YFSETQ. V shed 4 bases and J 4 bases; nucleotides not matched to a gene: 8. The CDR3 is 15 residues long.

CDR3 nucleotides: TGTGCCACCAGTGCCCCGATTGGGCGCACCGGGGAGCTGTTTTTT. Residues: CATSAPIGRTGELFF. The chain couples TRBV24-1 to TRBJ2-2, with unresolved D. The CDR3 is made up of 15 amino acids. V gave up 5 bases and J gave up 4 bases, with 13 bases separating them. CDR1 is KGHDR and CDR2 is SFDVKD in the germline V gene.

The rearrangement joins TRBV9 to TRBJ2-3; D gene uncertain. The CDR3 is 13 amino acids. CDR1 is SGDLS and CDR2 is YYNGEE in the germline V gene. Trimming took 4 bases from V and 4 from J, leaving 10 bases between them. In DNA, the CDR3 is TGTGCCAGCAGCCCATCTTCGGCAGATACGCAGTATTTT. Its translation is CASSPSSADTQYF.

This clone was detected only a few times. At one of its ends the junction is not consistent with the germline gene, which may arise from a read error. The V gene is TRBV2, the J gene TRBJ2-1; 14 bases are shared with TRBD2. Germline CDR1 reads SNHLY; CDR2 reads FYNNEI. CDR3 length: 19 residues. CDR3 in DNA: TGTGCCAGTAGTGACTCGGGACTAGCGGGGGTACCCTTTAGGGATGAGCAGTTCTTC. Protein sequence: CASSDSGLAGVPFRDEQFF.

The V call is TRBV3-1 (or the pseudogene TRBV3-2), the J call TRBJ2-3; 14 bases fit TRBD2. V lost 4 bases, J lost 4 bases, and 1 base stayed unmatched. CDR1 and CDR2 (germline): LGHDT, YNNKEL (reference sequence). This CDR3 comprises 15 residues. The CDR3 nucleotides read TGTGCCAGCAGCCGACTAGCGGGAGGGGCAGATACGCAGTATTTT. Amino acid sequence: CASSRLAGGADTQYF.

V gene TRBV6-1 combines with J gene TRBJ2-1; 8 nucleotides align to TRBD2. Germline loops: CDR1 MNHNS, CDR2 SASEGT. J lost 4 bases, V lost 2 bases, and 7 bases had no gene match. The CDR3 is 16 amino acids. The CDR3 DNA sequence: TGTGCCAGCAGTGAACGGGGCGGGGGGACTTACAATGAGCAGTTCTTC. Protein sequence: CASSERGGGTYNEQFF.

The genes are TRBV4-3 and TRBJ2-1; 8 positions agree with TRBD2. The trim removed 0 bases at V and 1 base at J, leaving 8 bases unmatched. The CDR3 contains 18 residues. Germline V gene lookup returns CDR1 LGHNA and CDR2 YSLEER. CDR3 in DNA: TGCGCCAGCAGCCAAGAATTCGGCGGCGGGAGGTCCTACAATGAGCAGTTCTTC. Translating it yields CASSQEFGGGRSYNEQFF.

The chain couples TRBV5-1 to TRBJ1-4, with TRBD1 identical over 8 bases. Germline values: CDR1 SGHRS, CDR2 YFSETQ. With 4 bases clipped from V and 3 bases from J, the junction kept 5 bases outside the gene matches. The CDR3 sequence is 15 residues long. The CDR3 nucleotides are TGCGCCAGCAGCGAGGACAGGGCGGCTAATGAAAAACTGTTTTTT. Its translation is CASSEDRAANEKLFF.

The V call is TRBV28, the J call TRBJ2-7; 10 positions agree with TRBD1. Germline trimming cut 5 bases from V and 1 base from J; bases unmatched to any gene: 8. The germline V gene encodes CDR1 MDHEN and CDR2 SYDVKM. The CDR3 has 16 residues. CDR3 amino acids: CASSPQTGGRSYEQYF. The CDR3 nucleotides read TGTGCCAGCAGTCCTCAGACAGGGGGCAGGTCCTACGAGCAGTACTTC.

In DNA form, the CDR3 reads TGTGCCAGCAGTGAAGCGGTCGGGGGTAATTCACCCCTCCACTTT. This gives the protein CASSEAVGGNSPLHF. This chain links TRBV6-1 with TRBJ1-6, with D tentatively TRBD1 (5 bases). V was shortened by 0 bases and J by 6 bases, with 9 bases between the two germline ends. The CDR3 totals 15 residues. The germline gives CDR1 MNHNS, CDR2 SASEGT.